These 21 T cell receptor beta chains were sequenced from one sample in a study of identical twins (dated by TCRdb to the mid-2010s). The protocol used for the library was 5' RACE. The instrument given in TCRdb is Illumina HiSeq 2000. TCRdb trimmed the raw reads at Q25, called clones with MiXCR and kept productive beta chains. Here each entry gathers all rows of one CDR3 protein and keeps the most common genes and DNA. The sample table shows hundreds of thousands of distinct CDR3 sequences, and about 7% are seen once. 3.5% to 4% of the sample comes from the top ten. This sample also appeared in a second study, on yellow fever vaccine responses in identical twins.

Sequences were obtained from memory (CD45RO+) T cells sorted from blood. What this sample's cell subset or site label stands for: CD45RO+ enriched T cells. The receptors originated from a young woman in good health.

This clonotype was observed a handful of times. This chain uses TRBV7-2 with TRBJ2-3; 7 bases fit TRBD2. The ends lost 8 bases at V and 1 base at J; junction bases unmatched: 6. CDR1 is SGHTA and CDR2 is FQGNSA in the germline V gene. The CDR3 sequence is 14 residues long. The CDR3: CASRKRGGTDTQYF. As DNA, the CDR3 is TGTGCCAGCCGCAAGCGGGGAGGCACAGATACGCAGTATTTT.

This clonotype was counted ten times or more. V is TRBV20-1 and J is TRBJ1-5; the D is unclear. This CDR3 has 13 amino acids. Trimming stripped 3 bases from V and 0 bases from J, with 6 bases between. In germline, CDR1 is DFQATT, CDR2 SNEGSKA (reference sequence). The CDR3 sequence: CSARFDSNQPQHF. The CDR3 nucleotides read TGCAGTGCTAGGTTTGATAGCAATCAGCCCCAGCATTTT.

This clonotype has at least ten counts. The chain uses TRBV6-1 and TRBJ2-7; 9 nucleotides line up with TRBD1. Unmatched junction bases numbered 16, after V lost 7 bases and J lost 9 bases. The CDR3 sequence is 15 residues long. Per germline, CDR1 MNHNS and CDR2 SASEGT. CDR3 DNA sequence: TGTGCCAGCACCCCCAGAGGGACAGGGATAGGGGGGCAGTACTTC. Protein: CASTPRGTGIGGQYF.

At least ten counts were recorded for this clonotype. The J gene is TRBJ2-7, the V gene TRBV12-3 or TRBV12-4; the D call may be TRBD1 or TRBD2 (5 bases each). The CDR3 sequence is 14 residues long. Trimming took 5 bases from V and 2 from J, leaving 13 bases between them. The CDR3 protein is CASSGGYFPYEQYF. The DNA for the CDR3 is TGTGCCAGCAGTGGGGGTTACTTCCCCTACGAGCAGTACTTC.

This clonotype turned up a few times. V usage is TRBV5-1 and J usage is TRBJ2-3; 8 bases are shared with TRBD2. Trimming at V came to 5 bases and at J to 7 bases, leaving 12 bases not matched to a gene. The germline gives CDR1 SGHRS, CDR2 YFSETQ. CDR3 length: 15 residues. The CDR3: CASRSAGGALYTQYF. The CDR3 region has the DNA TGCGCCAGCAGATCCGCGGGGGGCGCATTATATACGCAGTATTTT.

The chain is built from TRBV7-9 and TRBJ2-7, with TRBD1 matching over 7 bases. There are 16 residues in the CDR3. Trimming cost V 5 bases and J 1 base; bases outside gene matches: 11. Germline lookup yields CDR1 SEHNR and CDR2 FQNEAQ (reference sequence). The CDR3 loop reads CASSPKDRPQSYEQYF. The CDR3 DNA is TGTGCCAGCAGCCCCAAGGACAGGCCCCAATCCTACGAGCAGTACTTC.

The chain carries TRBV11-3 and TRBJ2-5, with 9 bases aligning to TRBD2. Germline V lookup: CDR1 SGHNT, CDR2 YENEEA. Trimming removed 2 bases from V and 0 bases from J; junction bases left unmatched: 7. The CDR3 consists of 17 residues. CDR3 region: CASSLFFQREDQETQYF. CDR3 nucleotide sequence: TGTGCCAGCAGCTTATTTTTTCAGCGGGAGGACCAAGAGACCCAGTACTTC.

The chain is built from TRBV24-1 and TRBJ2-1; D could derive from TRBD1 or TRBD2 (6 bases each). V lost 9 bases, J lost 6 bases, and 17 bases lay in between. CDR1 is KGHDR, CDR2 SFDVKD, per germline. The CDR3 spans 14 residues. The CDR3 here is CATGGLGGLNEQFF. In nucleotides, the CDR3 is TGTGCCACCGGAGGGCTAGGGGGGCTCAATGAGCAGTTCTTC.

This clonotype appeared a few times. The chain joins TRBV20-1 to TRBJ2-5, with D maybe TRBD2 (5 bases). Per germline, CDR1 DFQATT and CDR2 SNEGSKA (reference sequence). The V end was cut by 6 bases, the J end by 1 base, with 9 bases between. The CDR3 covers 12 residues. The CDR3 nucleotides read TGCAGTGCCCAAGAGGGCCAAGAGACCCAGTACTTC. Translated: CSAQEGQETQYF.

This clonotype was recorded a few times. This sequence joins TRBV5-1 and TRBJ2-3, with unresolved D. The CDR3 covers 16 residues. Trimming removed 0 bases from V and 0 bases from J, with 11 bases in between. CDR1 is SGHRS, CDR2 YFSETQ, per germline. The CDR3 is CASSLGSSISTDTQYF. In DNA, the CDR3 is TGCGCCAGCAGCTTGGGGTCTTCTATTAGCACAGATACGCAGTATTTT.

This clonotype was counted only a few times. CDR3 in DNA: TGTGCCAGCAGCTTCTACGGGACAGGGGTATGGACCCAGTACTTC. It is translated as CASSFYGTGVWTQYF. The chain links TRBV5-6 to TRBJ2-5; 10 positions match TRBD1. After removal of 2 bases from V and 7 bases from J, the junction contained 8 bases not matched to a gene. CDR1 and CDR2 (germline): SGHDT, YYEEEE. CDR3 length: 15 residues.

The table lists this clonotype with many counts. The V call is TRBV4-1, the J call TRBJ1-2; D perhaps matches TRBD1 (6 bases). V lost 1 base and J 2 bases, leaving 11 bases between the germline ends. This CDR3 has 15 amino acids. Germline CDR1 reads MGHRA; CDR2 reads YSYEKL. CDR3 protein: CASSQGSQGNYGYTF. CDR3 nucleotides: TGCGCCAGCAGCCAAGGGAGTCAGGGGAACTATGGCTACACCTTC.

This clonotype has at least ten counts. V usage is TRBV7-6 and J usage is TRBJ2-3; D uncertain. V lost 5 bases to trimming and J lost 4 bases, with 16 bases between them. Germline V CDR1 and CDR2: SGHVS, FNYEAQ. The CDR3 runs 15 residues. CDR3 nucleotide sequence: TGTGCCAGCAGCCCCAGGCTCTCAAAGGCAGATACGCAGTATTTT. Amino acids: CASSPRLSKADTQYF.

This clonotype was counted at least ten times. This chain links TRBV6-1 with TRBJ1-1, with 9 bases identical to TRBD1. Germline trimming cut 7 bases from V and 7 bases from J; bases unmatched to any gene: 10. This CDR3 is built from 14 residues. In germline, CDR1 is MNHNS, CDR2 SASEGT. CDR3 in DNA: TGTGCCAGCACCCGACTGACAGGGGGTCTTGAAGCTTTCTTT. It yields the protein CASTRLTGGLEAFF.

This clonotype was counted a few times. The chain links TRBV29-1 to TRBJ1-1; the D gene is possibly TRBD1 (5 bases). In germline, CDR1 is SQVTM, CDR2 ANQGSEA. The CDR3 length is 12 residues. Between the trimmed V and J ends, which lost 3 bases and 4 bases, there was a span of 9 bases. The CDR3 DNA reads TGCAGCGTTGACCAGGGCGGCACTGAAGCTTTCTTT. It codes for CSVDQGGTEAFF.

A few counts support this clonotype. The genes are TRBV10-3 and TRBJ2-1; TRBD2 is a possible D gene (5 bases). V lost 11 bases to trimming and J lost 0 bases, with 26 bases between them. This CDR3 is built from 18 residues. CDR1 and CDR2 from the germline V gene are ENHRY and SYGVKD. Here the CDR3 DNA reads TGTGCCTCATCTCCGGGATATCTAGGGCAGAGCTCCTACAATGAGCAGTTCTTC. Its translation: CASSPGYLGQSSYNEQFF.

This clonotype showed up many times. The chain has TRBV7-6 and TRBJ1-5; no reliable D call. Trimming removed 5 bases from V and 3 bases from J, with 5 bases in between. Looked up from germline, CDR1 is SGHVS and CDR2 is FNYEAQ. The CDR3 runs to 12 residues. CDR3 loop: CASSANNQPQHF. Here the CDR3 DNA reads TGTGCCAGCAGCGCGAACAATCAGCCCCAGCATTTT. Based on the CDR3 plus reference TRBV7-6 and TRBJ1-5, the full variable domain is GAGVSQSPRYKVTKRGQDVALRCDPISGHVSLYWYRQALGQGPEFLTYFNYEAQQDKSGLPNDRFSAERPEGSISTLTIQRTEQRDSAMYRCASSANNQPQHFGDGTRLSIL.

In this sample, this clonotype turned up a few times. The chain has TRBV28 and TRBJ2-1; D is possibly TRBD2 (6 bases). The CDR3 sequence is 18 residues long. V shed 9 bases and J shed 8 bases, with 32 bases lying between them. Germline CDR1 and CDR2: MDHEN and SYDVKM. The chain's CDR3 is CASRTANRELRFIHEQFF. The CDR3, as DNA: TGTGCCAGTAGAACGGCTAACCGGGAGCTTCGATTTATCCATGAGCAGTTCTTC. The full variable domain, with the rest looked up from reference TRBV28 and TRBJ2-1, is DVKVTQSSRYLVKRTGEKVFLECVQDMDHENMFWYRQDPGLGLRLIYFSYDVKMKEKGDIPEGYSVSREKKERFSLILESASTNQTSMYLCASRTANRELRFIHEQFFGPGTRLTVL.

The rearrangement uses TRBV7-2 and TRBJ2-5, with 7 bases matching TRBD1. This CDR3 has 15 residues. CDR1 SGHTA and CDR2 FQGNSA come from the germline V gene. V lost 4 bases and J lost 5; bases outside the gene matches: 10. Here the CDR3 DNA reads TGTGCCAGCAGCTCCCGACAGGGAACTTGGGAGACCCAGTACTTC. This translates into CASSSRQGTWETQYF. The entire variable domain, with the rest obtained from reference TRBV7-2 and TRBJ2-5, is as follows: GAGVSQSPSNKVTEKGKDVELRCDPISGHTALYWYRQSLGQGLEFLIYFQGNSAPDKSGLPSDRFSAERTGGSVSTLTIQRTQQEDSAVYLCASSSRQGTWETQYFGPGTRLLVL.

This clonotype was recorded at least ten times. The J gene is TRBJ2-5, the V gene TRBV7-6, with TRBD2 as a possible D gene (5 bases). This CDR3 has 15 amino acids. The V and J ends lost 0 bases and 2 bases respectively, with 10 bases between them. Germline V CDR1 and CDR2: SGHVS, FNYEAQ. The CDR3 reads CASSLAIGSQETQYF. DNA for the CDR3: TGTGCCAGCAGCTTAGCGATAGGGAGTCAAGAGACCCAGTACTTC.

The genes are TRBV2 and TRBJ2-5, with TRBD2 matching 8 bases. The germline V gene has CDR1 SNHLY and CDR2 FYNNEI. The CDR3 spans 12 residues. After removal of 10 bases from V and 3 bases from J, the junction contained 4 bases not matched to a gene. CDR3: CAISGGEETQYF. DNA for the CDR3: TGTGCCATAAGCGGGGGAGAAGAGACCCAGTACTTC.